The 30 T cell receptor beta chains in this list originate from one sample, sequenced in a study of HIV-infected patients and healthy controls. Alpha and beta constant-region primers primed reverse transcription of approximately 500 ng RNA. Separate chain-specific third strand synthesis with multiplexing indices produced the alpha and beta libraries. TCRdb fed the 5' RACE reads into MiXCR, producing one record per CDR3 protein. The data contain nearly 25,000 distinct CDR3 sequences, about 8.7% of them singletons. The repertoire came from unfractionated whole blood and reflected all unsorted peripheral T cells. Sequencing was carried out using blood. These TCRs come from an adult in good health.

This clonotype occurred many times. CDR3 region: CASSYTSGGAYEQYF. CDR3 in DNA: TGTGCCAGCAGTTACACTAGCGGGGGGGCCTACGAGCAGTACTTC. The chain couples TRBV6-5 to TRBJ2-7, with 13 bases matching TRBD2. The germline V gene encodes CDR1 MNHEY and CDR2 SVGAGI. Losses at the gene ends were 2 bases for V and 2 bases for J; bases not matched to a gene: 0. This CDR3 contains 15 residues.

This clonotype was detected many times. The genes are TRBV5-1 and TRBJ1-1, with 9 positions matching TRBD1. The germline V gene has CDR1 SGHRS and CDR2 YFSETQ. V dropped 4 bases and J dropped 0; count of bases not matched to a gene: 7. CDR3 length equals 16 residues. CDR3 in DNA: TGCGCCAGCAGCCCAGGGACAGGGTCGCTGAACACTGAAGCTTTCTTT. It codes for CASSPGTGSLNTEAFF.

This clonotype was found many times. The chain links TRBV7-9 to TRBJ1-2; the match to TRBD1 covers 8 bases. The CDR3 contains 15 residues. The V segment lost 4 bases and the J segment 3 bases; nucleotides outside the gene matches: 7. The germline V gene encodes CDR1 SEHNR and CDR2 FQNEAQ (reference sequence). The CDR3 nucleotides are TGTGCCAGCAGCTCCCCGACAGGGGCCCACTATGGCTACACCTTC. Amino acids: CASSSPTGAHYGYTF.

This clonotype was counted many times. This chain joins TRBV6-2 or TRBV6-3 and TRBJ2-4; D may be TRBD1 (5 bases). The length of the CDR3 is 20 residues. Looked up from germline, CDR1 is MNHEY and CDR2 is SVGEGT. The ends were cut back, 2 bases at V and 3 bases at J, with 26 bases in the middle. The CDR3: CASSYPREKGDFHNKNIQYF. The CDR3 region has the DNA TGTGCCAGCAGTTACCCCCGAGAAAAAGGGGATTTTCATAACAAAAACATTCAGTACTTC.

V and J are TRBV6-2 or TRBV6-3 and TRBJ1-1; TRBD1 is a possible D gene (5 bases). The CDR3 contains 13 residues. Germline V CDR1 and CDR2: MNHEY, SVGEGT. V lost 10 bases and J 1 base, leaving 13 bases between the germline ends. Written as DNA, the CDR3 is TGTGCCACCACGTTGGGGACGAACACTGAAGCTTTCTTT. Its translation: CATTLGTNTEAFF.

This clonotype was seen at least ten times. The gene calls are TRBV20-1 and TRBJ1-4; TRBD1 matches 9 bases. The V gene's germline CDR1 is DFQATT and CDR2 SNEGSKA (reference sequence). Unmatched junction bases numbered 6, after V lost 0 bases and J lost 4 bases. The CDR3 is 16 amino acids. The CDR3 sequence is CSARDLLTGGNEKLFF. CDR3 nucleotides: TGCAGTGCTAGAGATCTACTGACAGGGGGTAATGAAAAACTGTTTTTT.

This clonotype was detected many times. The genes are TRBV4-3 and TRBJ2-1; 7 bases align to TRBD1. Trimming removed 0 bases from V and 4 bases from J; junction bases left unmatched: 3. CDR1 and CDR2 from the germline V gene are LGHNA and YSLEER. CDR3 size: 15 residues. The CDR3 DNA is TGCGCCAGCAGCCAAGAAGGGGGCAGGTACAATGAGCAGTTCTTC. It encodes CASSQEGGRYNEQFF.

This clonotype came up many times. The chain is built from TRBV28 and TRBJ2-3; a weak D match, TRBD2 (5 bases). The CDR3 contains 14 residues. Between the trimmed V and J ends, which lost 4 bases and 1 base, there was a span of 9 bases. The V gene's germline CDR1 is MDHEN and CDR2 SYDVKM. This chain's CDR3 is CASSSGLRTDTQYF. For the CDR3, the DNA is TGTGCCAGCAGTTCAGGACTTCGCACAGATACGCAGTATTTT.

This clonotype was recorded many times. This chain uses TRBV5-4 with TRBJ2-3; 8 bases map to TRBD1. The CDR3 spans 15 residues. J was trimmed by 1 base and V by 3 bases; bases with no gene match: 4. Germline CDR1 is SGHNT and CDR2 is YYREEE (reference sequence). The CDR3 is CASSSGQAGTDTQYF. Written as DNA, the CDR3 is TGTGCCAGCAGCTCGGGACAGGCGGGCACAGATACGCAGTATTTT.

The rearrangement links TRBV5-1 to TRBJ1-1, with 7 bases aligning to TRBD1. Germline CDR1 is SGHRS and CDR2 is YFSETQ. CDR3 length: 15 amino acids. V gave up 4 bases and J gave up 4 bases; unmatched junction bases: 10. The CDR3 reads CASSQHHEGATEAFF. Written as DNA, the CDR3 is TGCGCCAGCAGCCAGCACCATGAGGGGGCCACTGAAGCTTTCTTT.

This clonotype was recorded many times. The chain carries TRBV28 and TRBJ2-3; D is unresolved. V shed 2 bases and J shed 3 bases, with 9 bases lying between them. Germline V lookup: CDR1 MDHEN, CDR2 SYDVKM. The CDR3 has 14 amino acids. The CDR3 DNA reads TGTGCCAGCAGTTTAGACCCCCGAACAGATACGCAGTATTTT. Residues: CASSLDPRTDTQYF.

This clonotype counts as medium-sized (0.01 to 0.1%). The CDR3 is CATSRVRMNTEAFF. The CDR3 DNA reads as TGTGCCACCAGCAGAGTTAGGATGAACACTGAAGCTTTCTTT. The chain joins TRBV15 to TRBJ1-1; D unclear. Germline loops: CDR1 LNHNV, CDR2 YYDKDF (reference sequence). V was cut by 1 base and J by 0 bases, with 6 bases left in between. The CDR3 covers 14 residues. Together with reference TRBV15 and TRBJ1-1, the CDR3 gives the full variable domain: DAMVIQNPRYQVTQFGKPVTLSCSQTLNHNVMYWYQQKSSQAPKLLFHYYDKDFNNEADTPDNFQSRRPNTSFCFLDIRSPGLGDTAMYLCATSRVRMNTEAFFGQGTRLTVV.

This clonotype was counted only a few times. This rearrangement joins TRBV24-1 to TRBJ1-5; D is possibly TRBD1 (5 bases). The germline CDR1 and CDR2 sequences are KGHDR and SFDVKD. The CDR3 contains 12 residues. V was trimmed by 9 bases and J by 9 bases, leaving 14 bases between them. CDR3 DNA: TGTGCCACCGGGGGATTGGGGCGGCCCCAGCATTTT. It yields the protein CATGGLGRPQHF.

This clonotype was detected only a few times. The chain is built from TRBV12-3 or TRBV12-4 and TRBJ2-4, with D tentatively TRBD2 (5 bases). The CDR3 consists of 15 residues. V was trimmed by 5 bases and J by 2 bases, leaving 13 bases between them. Written as DNA, the CDR3 is TGTGCCAGCAGTCCTACTAGGGCGTCCAAAAACATTCAGTACTTC. It encodes CASSPTRASKNIQYF.

This clonotype was observed at least ten times. V gene TRBV7-2 combines with J gene TRBJ1-3, with 8 bases fitting TRBD1. V gave up 5 bases and J gave up 0 bases; unmatched junction bases: 3. This CDR3 spans 15 amino acids. The germline V gene encodes CDR1 SGHTA and CDR2 FQGNSA. DNA for the CDR3: TGTGCCAGCAGCCTCGACAGGGGCTCTGGAAACACCATATATTTT. This codes for CASSLDRGSGNTIYF. Using reference TRBV7-2 and TRBJ1-3 for the parts outside the CDR3, the full variable domain is GAGVSQSPSNKVTEKGKDVELRCDPISGHTALYWYRQSLGQGLEFLIYFQGNSAPDKSGLPSDRFSAERTGGSVSTLTIQRTQQEDSAVYLCASSLDRGSGNTIYFGEGSWLTVV.

Within the sample, this clonotype is medium-sized. The chain joins TRBV5-4 to TRBJ2-6; no clear D gene. The germline V and J ends were trimmed by 0 bases and 0 bases, with 7 bases remaining between them. Germline CDR1 reads SGHNT; CDR2 reads YYREEE (reference sequence). The CDR3 is 16 residues long. The CDR3 bases are TGTGCCAGCAGCTTGGATTTAGGCTCTGGGGCCAACGTCCTGACTTTC. As protein: CASSLDLGSGANVLTF.

This clonotype was observed many times. The rearrangement joins TRBV27 to TRBJ1-6; 7 nucleotides line up with TRBD1. V gave up 1 base and J gave up 9 bases; unmatched junction bases: 9. The germline V gene encodes CDR1 MNHEY and CDR2 SMNVEV (reference sequence). There are 16 residues in the CDR3. In DNA, the CDR3 is TGTGCCAGCAGTTTATTTCAGGGGGAGTTGGGTTCACCCCTCCACTTT. This codes for CASSLFQGELGSPLHF.

At least ten counts were recorded for this clonotype. V is TRBV7-2 and J is TRBJ1-4; no clear D. Germline CDR1 SGHTA, CDR2 FQGNSA. Trimming pared 5 bases from V and 5 bases from J, leaving 6 bases between. The CDR3 has 12 amino acids. This chain's CDR3 is CASSLVNEKLFF. As DNA, the CDR3 is TGTGCCAGCAGCCTAGTGAATGAAAAACTGTTTTTT.

In this sample, this clonotype turned up many times. The chain uses TRBV10-3 and TRBJ2-5; 11 bases line up with TRBD2. CDR3 length: 15 amino acids. With 3 bases clipped from V and 3 bases from J, the junction kept 3 bases outside the gene matches. The germline V gene encodes CDR1 ENHRY and CDR2 SYGVKD. The CDR3 DNA sequence: TGTGCCATCAGTGAAGGGACTAGCGGTAAAGAGACCCAGTACTTC. It translates to CAISEGTSGKETQYF.

This clonotype was detected ten times or more. The rearrangement uses TRBV5-1 and TRBJ1-2, with a possible D match to TRBD1 (5 bases). The germline V gene has CDR1 SGHRS and CDR2 YFSETQ. The CDR3 totals 16 residues. V lost 4 bases and J 4 bases, leaving 20 bases between the germline ends. The CDR3 protein is CASSLSIDRFSYGYTF. In DNA form, the CDR3 reads TGCGCCAGCAGCCTATCTATTGACAGATTCAGCTATGGCTACACCTTC.

At least ten counts were recorded for this clonotype. This chain joins TRBV7-2 and TRBJ2-1; TRBD1 aligns across 9 bases. This CDR3 region has 16 residues. V shed 5 bases, J shed 3 bases, and the junction held 8 bases outside the gene matches. Germline V gene lookup returns CDR1 SGHTA and CDR2 FQGNSA. In DNA, the CDR3 is TGTGCCAGCAGCCCACAGGGGGCGGGGGTCTACAATGAGCAGTTCTTC. It is translated as CASSPQGAGVYNEQFF.

This clonotype was observed at least ten times. This chain connects TRBV4-2 to TRBJ2-7; no firm D call. Trimming cost V 3 bases and J 2 bases, with 8 bases left between them. Germline V CDR1 and CDR2: LGHNA, YNFKEQ. The length of the CDR3 is 13 residues. This chain's CDR3 is CASSQERTYEQYF. CDR3 nucleotides: TGTGCCAGCAGCCAGGAACGTACCTACGAGCAGTACTTC.

This clonotype was detected many times. The gene calls are TRBV15 and TRBJ1-4, with D possibly TRBD1 on 5 matching bases. V lost 0 bases and J 15 bases, leaving 17 bases between the germline ends. The CDR3 runs 14 residues. The germline CDR1 and CDR2 sequences are LNHNV and YYDKDF (reference sequence). CDR3 DNA sequence: TGTGCCACCAGCAGAGATTTCGGCCGGGGGGTGTTGTTTTTT. Residues: CATSRDFGRGVLFF.

The table lists this clonotype with many counts. This chain connects TRBV6-2 or TRBV6-3 to TRBJ2-4; no reliable D call. The V end was cut by 2 bases, the J end by 0 bases, with 8 bases between. The CDR3 consists of 15 residues. Germline V gives CDR1 MNHEY, CDR2 SVGEGT. CDR3 coding DNA: TGTGCCAGCAGTTACGACTCATTAGCCAAAAACATTCAGTACTTC. It yields the protein CASSYDSLAKNIQYF.

This clonotype has ten or more counts. This sequence joins TRBV20-1 and TRBJ1-1; D not certain. The V end was cut by 5 bases, the J end by 3 bases, with 16 bases between. Germline CDR1 and CDR2: DFQATT and SNEGSKA (reference sequence). The CDR3 spans 14 residues. CDR3 in DNA: TGCAGTGCTCCTCTTAAGACGGGCGACACTGAAGCTTTCTTT. Translation gives CSAPLKTGDTEAFF.

The table lists this clonotype with many counts. This chain links TRBV29-1 with TRBJ2-3; tentatively, D is TRBD2 (5 bases). Trimming took off 4 bases at V and 0 bases at J, with 17 bases between the two ends. Germline values: CDR1 SQVTM, CDR2 ANQGSEA. This CDR3 contains 16 residues. CDR3: CSVVPLNRGSTDTQYF. CDR3 in DNA: TGCAGCGTTGTGCCCCTAAACCGAGGGAGCACAGATACGCAGTATTTT.

This clonotype has at least ten counts. The V and J genes are TRBV4-1 and TRBJ2-3, with D perhaps TRBD2 (5 bases). This CDR3 has 15 residues. CDR1 is MGHRA, CDR2 YSYEKL, per germline. Trimming took 1 base from V and 5 from J, leaving 13 bases between them. Here the CDR3 reads CASSQGEILGDTQYF. Here the CDR3 DNA reads TGCGCCAGCAGCCAAGGGGAGATCCTTGGAGATACGCAGTATTTT.

This clonotype was recorded many times. The J gene is TRBJ2-5, the V gene TRBV28; D is unclear. The CDR3 runs 10 residues. The germline gives CDR1 MDHEN, CDR2 SYDVKM. Trimming removed 6 bases from V and 2 bases from J, with 1 base in between. The CDR3 DNA sequence: TGTGCCAGCAGGCAAGAGACCCAGTACTTC. Amino acid sequence: CASRQETQYF.

This clonotype was counted ten times or more. V usage is TRBV5-1 and J usage is TRBJ2-1, with D unresolved. This CDR3 is 13 amino acids long. Germline assignment: CDR1 SGHRS and CDR2 YFSETQ. The V gene lost 3 bases and the J gene lost 5 bases, with 9 bases spanning the gap. Written as DNA, the CDR3 is TGCGCCAGCAGCTCCGACCCCAACAATGAGCAGTTCTTC. Its translation is CASSSDPNNEQFF. Using reference TRBV5-1 and TRBJ2-1 for the parts outside the CDR3, the full variable domain is KAGVTQTPRYLIKTRGQQVTLSCSPISGHRSVSWYQQTPGQGLQFLFEYFSETQRNKGNFPGRFSGRQFSNSRSEMNVSTLELGDSALYLCASSSDPNNEQFFGPGTRLTVL.

DNA of the CDR3: TGCGCCAGCAGCTACAGCGGGGGTCTAGATACGCAGTATTTT. Its protein is CASSYSGGLDTQYF. The J gene is TRBJ2-3, the V gene TRBV5-1; 8 bases line up with TRBD2. CDR1 and CDR2 from the germline V gene are SGHRS and YFSETQ. This CDR3 comprises 14 residues. V trimming: 3 bases; J trimming: 5 bases; junction bases outside the gene matches: 5.